This is a list of T cell receptor beta chains from one sample in a study of blood T cells in healthy people across ages. MiXCR was run by TCRdb on the 5' RACE reads, yielding one entry per CDR3 protein. The table lists some 760,000 distinct CDR3 sequences, roughly 25% of them singletons, with 9.4% in the top ten. This same sample was also taken into another study, of T cells of mothers and their children.

Specimen: blood. The receptors were gathered from a boy aged 5 to 17 in good health. The CDR3 runs from the conserved cysteine through the conserved F or W. Each record gives: clone size, J gene, D gene, V gene, CDR3 DNA, CDR3 protein. A D gene is named only where the DNA matches it firmly. Not all rows give a size; the values are once, few, many and, for expanded clones, a class.

clone size: NA; J gene: TRBJ2-3; D gene: NA; V gene: TRBV5-1; CDR3 DNA: TGCGTCAGCAGCCGCGGGGCGATCACAGATACGCAGTATTTT; CDR3 protein: CVSSRGAITDTQYF
clone size: few; J gene: TRBJ1-1; D gene: NA; V gene: TRBV10-3; CDR3 DNA: TGTGCCATCACCGACGGCGGATCACAGGCTTTCTTT; CDR3 protein: CAITDGGSQAFF
clone size: NA; J gene: TRBJ1-5; D gene: NA; V gene: TRBV4-3; CDR3 DNA: TGCGCCAGCAGCCGTGGCCGGGTCGGAGATCAGCCCCAGCATTTT; CDR3 protein: CASSRGRVGDQPQHF
clone size: NA; J gene: TRBJ2-3; D gene: NA; V gene: TRBV5-4; CDR3 DNA: TGTGCCAGCAGCCGAACAGGGATTAGCACAGATACGCAGTATTTT; CDR3 protein: CASSRTGISTDTQYF
clone size: few; J gene: TRBJ2-1; D gene: TRBD2; V gene: TRBV4-1; CDR3 DNA: TGCGCCAGCAGCCAAGATCTCCTAGCGGGAGGTAATGGGGGTAATGAGCAGTTCTTC; CDR3 protein: CASSQDLLAGGNGGNEQFF
clone size: few; J gene: TRBJ2-4; D gene: NA; V gene: TRBV3-1; CDR3 DNA: TGTGCCAGCAGCAACCAGGGAACGTTAGCCAAAAACATTCAGTACTTC; CDR3 protein: CASSNQGTLAKNIQYF
clone size: NA; J gene: TRBJ2-4; D gene: NA; V gene: TRBV15; CDR3 DNA: TGTGCCACCAGCAGAGAAGCGACTGAAAACATTCAGTACTTC; CDR3 protein: CATSREATENIQYF
clone size: NA; J gene: TRBJ2-6; D gene: NA; V gene: TRBV19; CDR3 DNA: TGTGCCAGTAGTATTTCTTTTAGGCTCCCCTCTGGGGCCAACGTCCTGACTTTC; CDR3 protein: CASSISFRLPSGANVLTF
clone size: few; J gene: TRBJ2-5; D gene: NA; V gene: TRBV7-9; CDR3 DNA: TGTGCCAGCAGCGAGAGGGGAACCCAAGAGACCCAGTACTTC; CDR3 protein: CASSERGTQETQYF
clone size: NA; J gene: TRBJ1-3; D gene: NA; V gene: TRBV11-2; CDR3 DNA: TGTGCCAGCAGAGCTTTGGGGGGCTTAGGTGGAAACACCATATATTTT; CDR3 protein: CASRALGGLGGNTIYF
clone size: NA; J gene: TRBJ2-7; D gene: NA; V gene: TRBV6-5; CDR3 DNA: TGTGCCAGCAAGGGGCCGACAGCGTACTACGAGCAGTACTTC; CDR3 protein: CASKGPTAYYEQYF
clone size: few; J gene: TRBJ1-4; D gene: NA; V gene: TRBV5-1; CDR3 DNA: TGCGCCAGCAGGGAGAGAGGAGAAAAACTGTTTTTT; CDR3 protein: CASRERGEKLFF
clone size: NA; J gene: TRBJ2-5; D gene: NA; V gene: TRBV27; CDR3 DNA: TGTGCCAGCAGTTTATCGATCCAAGAAGAGACCCAGTACTTC; CDR3 protein: CASSLSIQEETQYF
clone size: NA; J gene: TRBJ2-2; D gene: NA; V gene: TRBV7-2; CDR3 DNA: TGTGCCAGCAGCCCAGGGGGGCTCGGCACCGGGGAGCTGTTTTTT; CDR3 protein: CASSPGGLGTGELFF
clone size: NA; J gene: TRBJ2-1; D gene: NA; V gene: TRBV29-1; CDR3 DNA: TGCAGCGTTGAAGAGGGGGGACAGATCAATGAGCAGTTCTTC; CDR3 protein: CSVEEGGQINEQFF
clone size: few; J gene: TRBJ1-4; D gene: NA; V gene: TRBV3-1; CDR3 DNA: TGTGCCAGCAGCCAAAGGACCGCTGAAAAACTGTTTTTT; CDR3 protein: CASSQRTAEKLFF
clone size: few; J gene: TRBJ1-6; D gene: TRBD1; V gene: TRBV5-1; CDR3 DNA: TGCGCCAGCAGCTCATCGACAGGGAATAATTCACCCCTCCACTTT; CDR3 protein: CASSSSTGNNSPLHF
clone size: NA; J gene: TRBJ1-6; D gene: NA; V gene: TRBV12-3/TRBV12-4; CDR3 DNA: TGTGCCAGCACGTCGTCAGACAGCTCCTATAATTCACCCCTCCACTTT; CDR3 protein: CASTSSDSSYNSPLHF
clone size: NA; J gene: TRBJ2-3; D gene: NA; V gene: TRBV7-2; CDR3 DNA: TGTGCCAGCAGTTCTTTCGGGGGTCCCACCGATACGCAGTATTTT; CDR3 protein: CASSSFGGPTDTQYF
clone size: few; J gene: TRBJ2-7; D gene: TRBD1; V gene: TRBV7-9; CDR3 DNA: TGTGCCAGCAGCGATAGGCTGACAGGGAACGAGCAGTACTTC; CDR3 protein: CASSDRLTGNEQYF
clone size: NA; J gene: TRBJ2-5; D gene: TRBD1; V gene: TRBV5-1; CDR3 DNA: TGCGCCAGCATGGTAGGGGGCGGCCCATTGGAGACCCAGTACTTC; CDR3 protein: CASMVGGGPLETQYF
clone size: NA; J gene: TRBJ2-1; D gene: TRBD2; V gene: TRBV7-9; CDR3 DNA: TGTGCCAGCAGCAGCAGCGGGGGCCAAGGTCGGGATGAGCAGTTCTTC; CDR3 protein: CASSSSGGQGRDEQFF
clone size: few; J gene: TRBJ2-3; D gene: TRBD2; V gene: TRBV7-2; CDR3 DNA: TGTGCCAGCAGCTTCAGCGGGACCACCACAGATACGCAGTATTTT; CDR3 protein: CASSFSGTTTDTQYF
clone size: NA; J gene: TRBJ2-3; D gene: TRBD2; V gene: TRBV3-1; CDR3 DNA: TGTGCCAGCAGCCAAGGGACTAGCCTGATTACGCAGTATTTT; CDR3 protein: CASSQGTSLITQYF
clone size: few; J gene: TRBJ1-4; D gene: NA; V gene: TRBV4-3; CDR3 DNA: TGCGCCAGCAGCCAAGACCCACCGGCTGGGACACAAATTTTT; CDR3 protein: CASSQDPPAGTQIF
clone size: few; J gene: TRBJ2-1; D gene: TRBD2; V gene: TRBV2; CDR3 DNA: TGTGCCAGCAGCCTTTGGCGGGGGGCCCACAATGAGCAGTTCTTC; CDR3 protein: CASSLWRGAHNEQFF
clone size: many; J gene: TRBJ2-5; D gene: NA; V gene: TRBV7-3; CDR3 DNA: TGTGCCAGCAGCTTAAACAGGGGAGGAGAAGAGACCCAGTACTTC; CDR3 protein: CASSLNRGGEETQYF
clone size: NA; J gene: TRBJ2-7; D gene: TRBD1; V gene: TRBV6-2/TRBV6-3; CDR3 DNA: TGTGCCAGCGGCCCCACCGGGACAGGGTCTTACGAGCAGTACTTC; CDR3 protein: CASGPTGTGSYEQYF
clone size: NA; J gene: TRBJ1-2; D gene: TRBD1; V gene: TRBV4-1; CDR3 DNA: TGCGCCAGCAGCCAAGCTTTTCCGGGACAGGGGGACGGCTACACCTTC; CDR3 protein: CASSQAFPGQGDGYTF
clone size: few; J gene: TRBJ2-5; D gene: NA; V gene: TRBV10-1; CDR3 DNA: TGCGCCAGCAGTGAGTCCAATCTACCAGGGAGCCTCCAGGAGACCCAGTACTTC; CDR3 protein: CASSESNLPGSLQETQYF
clone size: few; J gene: TRBJ1-2; D gene: NA; V gene: TRBV4-3; CDR3 DNA: TGCGCCAGCAGCCAAGACTGGCGGGGGAGCGCTGGCTACACCTTC; CDR3 protein: CASSQDWRGSAGYTF
clone size: NA; J gene: TRBJ2-1; D gene: NA; V gene: TRBV29-1; CDR3 DNA: TGCAGCCCTCGAGGGCCCTACAATGAGCAGTTCTTC; CDR3 protein: CSPRGPYNEQFF
clone size: few; J gene: TRBJ2-1; D gene: NA; V gene: TRBV7-2; CDR3 DNA: TGTGCCAGCAGCTTATCTGCAGGGGGGGTCTCCTACAATGAGCAGTTCTTC; CDR3 protein: CASSLSAGGVSYNEQFF
clone size: few; J gene: TRBJ2-1; D gene: NA; V gene: TRBV25-1; CDR3 DNA: TGTGCCAGCAGCCCGAGGACGCTACCCTACAATGAGCAGTTCTTC; CDR3 protein: CASSPRTLPYNEQFF
clone size: NA; J gene: TRBJ2-3; D gene: TRBD2; V gene: TRBV7-2; CDR3 DNA: TGTGCCAGCAGCTTAGAGGGTAGCGGGCGCACAGATACGCAGTATTTT; CDR3 protein: CASSLEGSGRTDTQYF
clone size: NA; J gene: TRBJ2-7; D gene: NA; V gene: TRBV7-9; CDR3 DNA: TGTGCCAGCGGCGCCACGCAGGGAATCCACGAGCAGTACTTC; CDR3 protein: CASGATQGIHEQYF
clone size: NA; J gene: TRBJ1-1; D gene: TRBD1; V gene: TRBV29-1; CDR3 DNA: TGCAGCGTTGTTCCTTGGACAGGGCAGAACACTGAAGCTTTCTTT; CDR3 protein: CSVVPWTGQNTEAFF
clone size: few; J gene: TRBJ2-5; D gene: NA; V gene: TRBV5-1; CDR3 DNA: TGCGCCAGCAGCTTGGCGGGGCTAGAGGTGGAGACCCAGTACTTC; CDR3 protein: CASSLAGLEVETQYF
clone size: few; J gene: TRBJ2-5; D gene: TRBD2; V gene: TRBV6-6; CDR3 DNA: TGTGCCAGCAGTTCGGGACTAAGACTCATCCAAGAGACCCAGTACTTC; CDR3 protein: CASSSGLRLIQETQYF
clone size: few; J gene: TRBJ2-3; D gene: TRBD2; V gene: TRBV20-1; CDR3 DNA: TGCAGTGCGCAATCCCTAGCGGCTAGCACTGATACGCAGTATTTT; CDR3 protein: CSAQSLAASTDTQYF
clone size: few; J gene: TRBJ2-5; D gene: TRBD2; V gene: TRBV11-2; CDR3 DNA: TGTGCCAGCAGCTTAGGGGCTAGCGGTTGGGAGTACTTC; CDR3 protein: CASSLGASGWEYF
clone size: NA; J gene: TRBJ2-5; D gene: NA; V gene: TRBV6-5; CDR3 DNA: TGTGCCAGCAGTTACCTGGGGCGCAGCCAAGAGACCCAGTACTTC; CDR3 protein: CASSYLGRSQETQYF
clone size: NA; J gene: TRBJ1-2; D gene: NA; V gene: TRBV4-1; CDR3 DNA: TGCGCCAGCAGCCAAGTTTTTCAGCCTGGCTACACCTTC; CDR3 protein: CASSQVFQPGYTF
clone size: NA; J gene: TRBJ2-7; D gene: NA; V gene: TRBV20-1; CDR3 DNA: TGCAGTGCTCGAACGGCACAGGCTTTTTACGAGCAGTACTTC; CDR3 protein: CSARTAQAFYEQYF
clone size: few; J gene: TRBJ1-4; D gene: NA; V gene: TRBV20-1; CDR3 DNA: TGCAGTGCTAGGCCAACGTTTGCAACTAATGAAAAACTGTTTTTT; CDR3 protein: CSARPTFATNEKLFF
clone size: NA; J gene: TRBJ1-2; D gene: NA; V gene: TRBV7-9; CDR3 DNA: TGTGCCGACAGGCCCCACGGCTACACCTTC; CDR3 protein: CADRPHGYTF
clone size: NA; J gene: TRBJ2-1; D gene: NA; V gene: TRBV10-3; CDR3 DNA: TGTGCCATCAGTGAGTCTCGGGACGTCAGCTCCTACAATGAGCAGTTCTTC; CDR3 protein: CAISESRDVSSYNEQFF
clone size: NA; J gene: TRBJ2-5; D gene: TRBD1; V gene: TRBV7-2; CDR3 DNA: TGTGCCAGCAGGTGGACAGGGGAAAAGACCCAGTACTTC; CDR3 protein: CASRWTGEKTQYF
clone size: NA; J gene: TRBJ2-7; D gene: TRBD2; V gene: TRBV25-1; CDR3 DNA: TGTGCCAGCAGACTAGCGGGAGAATACGAGCAGTACTTC; CDR3 protein: CASRLAGEYEQYF
clone size: NA; J gene: TRBJ2-5; D gene: NA; V gene: TRBV21-1; CDR3 DNA: TGTGCCAGCAGCAAAGTGGTCCGTCGGGGTTTTCAAGAGACCCAGTACTTC; CDR3 protein: CASSKVVRRGFQETQYF
clone size: NA; J gene: TRBJ2-5; D gene: TRBD1; V gene: TRBV20-1; CDR3 DNA: TGCAGTGCTATTCCGGGACAGGGTATTAATGAGCAGTACTTC; CDR3 protein: CSAIPGQGINEQYF
clone size: few; J gene: TRBJ2-1; D gene: TRBD2; V gene: TRBV20-1; CDR3 DNA: TGCAGTGCTAGAGTGATGGGGGGGGACTACAATGAGCAGTTCTTC; CDR3 protein: CSARVMGGDYNEQFF
clone size: NA; J gene: TRBJ2-2; D gene: NA; V gene: TRBV7-6; CDR3 DNA: TGTGCCAGCAGCGAGGGGTCCCGGGAGCTGTTTTTT; CDR3 protein: CASSEGSRELFF
clone size: NA; J gene: TRBJ2-2; D gene: NA; V gene: TRBV7-2; CDR3 DNA: TGTGCCAGCAGCTTCCTCCTACCCGGCCCCCGAGGCACCGGGGAGCTGTTTTTT; CDR3 protein: CASSFLLPGPRGTGELFF
clone size: NA; J gene: TRBJ2-2; D gene: NA; V gene: TRBV28; CDR3 DNA: TGTGCCAGCAGATTTCAAAACACCGGGGAGCTGTTTTTT; CDR3 protein: CASRFQNTGELFF
clone size: NA; J gene: TRBJ2-1; D gene: TRBD2; V gene: TRBV12-3/TRBV12-4; CDR3 DNA: TGTGCCAGCAGTCTGACTAGCGGGGTTTTGTACAATGAGCAGTTCTTC; CDR3 protein: CASSLTSGVLYNEQFF
clone size: NA; J gene: TRBJ1-3; D gene: NA; V gene: TRBV9; CDR3 DNA: TGTGCCAGCAGCTCTGCGGGCCGTAGCTCTGGAAACACCATATATTTT; CDR3 protein: CASSSAGRSSGNTIYF
clone size: NA; J gene: TRBJ2-7; D gene: TRBD1; V gene: TRBV28; CDR3 DNA: TGTGCCAGCAAGGGACAGGGCCCCTCCTACGAGCAGTACTTC; CDR3 protein: CASKGQGPSYEQYF
clone size: NA; J gene: TRBJ2-3; D gene: NA; V gene: TRBV7-2; CDR3 DNA: TGTGCCGGCAGCTTAGACGAGGGCACAGATACGCAGTATTTT; CDR3 protein: CAGSLDEGTDTQYF